This TCR beta chain came from a study of cytomegalovirus exposure and HLA in healthy donors (dated by TCRdb to 2016 to 2017). Notes on the research overall: In an earlier analysis of 587 of the donors, approximately 300 Gb of sequence data and roughly 100 million unique TCR beta sequences from 150 million to 200 million T cells were reported. Class I and class II HLA loci were covered by the typing at four-digit resolution. The aim of the study was to test whether cataloging public T cell receptors could identify signatures of past pathogen exposure. Using immunosequencing, the study profiled T cell repertoires from about 610 subjects and related those repertoires to cytomegalovirus serostatus. Four or five DR-DQ haplotypes were handled as single units for association and clustering, since linkage in the cohort was strong. Donor age, sex, ethnicity and CMV serostatus were collected together with the repertoire data. About 320 gigabases of sequencing data and some 85 million unique TCR sequences were included in an early release covering 550 to 800 HLA-typed donors. Typing coverage varied by locus: roughly 620-630 donors for A, B, C, DRB1 and DQB1; 522 for DQA1; nearly 610 for DPA1; roughly 450 for DPB1. The genetic ancestry cluster associated with self-reported Caucasian donors included about 84% of the roughly 380 genotyped donors. Rather than drawing on any new phenotypic data, the later analysis identified candidate immune exposures from TCR beta sequences and the way those sequences occurred across donors. In addition to the first cohort of roughly 700 subjects, a separate validation cohort of over 90 different subjects was used. In an earlier analysis of 500 to 650 of the donors, high-throughput TCR beta sequencing was used to judge whether each TCR beta V gene segment behaved as functional or pseudogenic. To predict cytomegalovirus infection status, the study combined high-throughput TCR immunosequencing, statistical association of individual TCRs with disease status, and machine learning. Every repertoire in the discovery cohort had been generated on one and the same sequencing platform. To study patterns of TCR occurrence, a later analysis re-analyzed previously published TCR beta repertoires from 650 to 750 donors and added high-resolution HLA genotyping. A later genetic analysis used genome-wide SNP genotypes for about three fifths of the 666 donors, treating that subset as a discovery cohort. On average, roughly 250,000 unique TCR beta nucleotide sequences were sequenced per donor among a few hundred genotyped donors of the cohort, with 15% to 20% of those sequences being non-productive. The investigation overall reported the following: In this cohort, only TCR beta chains were sequenced, and detectable features were limited by the absence of alpha or paired-chain data. According to a later analysis, TCR association rates differed among HLA loci, with DRB1 alleles showing the most associated TCRs and HLA-C alleles showing the fewest. While some public TCRs were present in many individuals, most TCR sequences turned up only very rarely across donors. An association between a missense DCLRE1C variant and V-gene and J-gene trimming of TCR beta chains was found in a later genetic analysis and replicated in an independent cohort. In a later genetic analysis, fewer N-insertions in productive TCRs were reported among donors in an Asian-associated ancestry cluster than the approximately 670-donor mean. A later analysis found that HLA-associated TCR beta chains were more clonally expanded and had lower generation probabilities than equally common non-associated chains. HLA typing was unavailable for some donors at each locus, so association tests used only the typed subset. The study gave a list of 150 to 200 TCR beta chains associated with cytomegalovirus. In an earlier analysis of approximately 590 of the donors, most TCR beta V segments appeared in productive rearrangements about 87% or about 30% of the time, broadly matching IMGT annotations. A further reported finding was that TCR beta sequences accurately predicted the HLA-A and HLA-B alleles for most subjects in the first cohort. When HLA alleles, especially DR and DQ, strongly co-occurred, attributing TCR associations to individual alleles was difficult. In vitro tests confirmed that a few of the cytomegalovirus-associated TCR beta chains recognize cytomegalovirus antigens. The classifier was reported to diagnose cytomegalovirus status with high specificity and sensitivity in both the original cohort and the validation cohort. The earlier analysis of a few hundred of the donors excluded 15 to 20 rarely observed V segments, including chromosome 9 orphons, because counts were too low. At a false discovery rate of 0.05, a later analysis linked under 20,000 TCR beta sequences to specific HLA alleles. Sequencing depth was assumed to be roughly uniform across donors in the presence/absence analyses, though that assumption may not hold. Correlated functional status among segregating V segments might reflect linkage disequilibrium, but an unknown experimental factor could not be ruled out. Most CMV-associated TCR beta chains appeared to be HLA-restricted in a later analysis, and the HLA associations seemed to be driven largely by CMV exposure. Some IMGT-functional V segments, including TRBV6-2 and TRBV6-3, could not be distinguished by the 87-base-pair reads and were therefore excluded. Immune exposure information for the cohort was limited to CMV serostatus. It was suggested by the authors that the approach could potentially be generalized to other disease states and immunological phenotypes. A cluster of highly shared sequence variants was judged likely to be a technical artifact of the sequencing pipeline. A later analysis reported that several top co-occurrence clusters appeared linked to parvovirus B19, influenza, CMV and Epstein-Barr virus.

The cohort was made up of about 610 healthy bone marrow donors. All cohort members were sampled while nominally healthy, although unrecorded immune exposures were likely present. The donor was CMV seronegative and belonged to the group of 350 or so seronegative cohort members. Each donor provided a peripheral blood sample, and peripheral blood mononuclear cells were used for TCR beta sequencing. The Qiagen DNeasy Blood Extraction Kit was used to extract genomic DNA from the blood cell samples. Libraries were built with the immunoSEQ multiplex PCR assay. The multiplex PCR relied on a mix of 60 forward primers for TCR Vbeta segments and 13 reverse primers for TCR Jbeta segments. Amplification of the CDR3 region of rearranged TCR beta genes was performed with a multiplex PCR assay on genomic DNA. Amplified TCR beta libraries were sequenced as 87-base-pair reads on the Illumina HiSeq System. In the paper's pipeline: A later analysis tallied roughly 76 million unique TCR beta chains across the 640 or so repertoires, and approximately 11 million of those chains were shared by two or more donors. To remove PCR and sequencing errors, raw reads were error-corrected and collapsed into unique sequences using a nearest-neighbor algorithm that merged closely related sequences. V, D and J gene segments were assigned by aligning CDR3 sequences to IMGT reference sequences. For a sequence to be retained, a match of at least six nucleotides to both a V gene segment and a J gene segment was required. Rearrangements were classified as productive when the CDR3 lacked stop codons and remained in frame with V and J, and all other rearrangements were classified as non-productive. Following IMGT convention, CDR3 was defined as the stretch from the second conserved V-encoded cysteine up to the conserved J-encoded phenylalanine. Sequences without an unambiguous match to a single V gene segment were excluded from the earlier analysis of approximately 560 of the donors. In an earlier analysis of approximately 500 of the donors, a V segment was called functional when productive rearrangements were above 56.7%, and segregating when the standard deviation between donors exceeded 5%. A statistical classification framework was built to diagnose cytomegalovirus status from the catalog of TCR beta chain sequences. V and J gene assignment, in a later analysis, came from comparing TCR nucleotide sequences with IMGT/GENE-DB human TR gene sequences. In a later analysis, CDR3 sequences and most-parsimonious VDJ recombination scenarios were assigned using the TCRdist pipeline. A later analysis defined each TCR beta chain by its CDR3 amino acid sequence plus V-gene family, and excluded reads lacking a unique V-gene family. As a way to deal with suspected cross-contamination and a sequencing artifact, a later analysis dropped approximately 570 nucleotide sequences that were highly shared and had low generation probability. In a later analysis, a clonal expansion index for each public chain was calculated from normalized within-repertoire ranks of inferred template counts. Generation probabilities in a later analysis came from a VDJ recombination model fitted to out-of-frame rearrangements, and those results were checked against IGoR. Hypergeometric tests were used in a later analysis to score TCR-TCR, TCR-HLA and TCR-CMV co-occurrence, with a repertoire-size bias correction applied to the TCR pairs. To estimate false discovery rates, a later analysis permuted the HLA or CMV assignments 20 times. In a later analysis, co-occurring TCRs were grouped with DBSCAN, and TCRdist sequence similarity was added when clustering was performed within HLA-allele-positive subsets. For co-occurrence clustering, repertoires with fewer than 30,000 or more than 120,000 public chains were excluded, along with roughly 5 repertoires with anomalous nucleotide sharing. This is the immuneACCESS table as TCRdb keeps it, with only in-frame sequences that have V and J called. A part of the clones is gone; compared with another copy, unresolved V genes explain less than half, and the rest is unexplained. V and J calls and clone size follow that table, whereas D and trimming were derived from the DNA. The sample data list 130,000 to 150,000 clones, and about 80% of these were observed just once. The top ten hold around 2.9% of the sample.

Comment on this clone: Its antigen target is currently unknown. Base qualities were left out, and no much larger clone turns up one base away.

Cut back by 0 bases and 5 bases, the V and J ends lie 10 bases apart. The CDR3 contains 15 residues, cysteine and phenylalanine counted. Only CDR3 DNA is held: 45 bases, read in frame from base 1. CDR1 and CDR2 (SGHDN, FVKESK) derive from the germline V gene. Recombination linked TRBV14 to TRBJ1-4; the D segment cannot be called with confidence. Sequencing input: PBMCs. This clonotype was sampled from a female donor in good health and CMV-seronegative. The sequenced DNA is TGTGCCAGCAGCCAAGAAGAGGGCCCAAATGAAAAACTGTTTTTT. This gives the protein CASSQEEGPNEKLFF.